This is a list of T cell receptor beta chains from one sample in a study of blood T cells in healthy people across ages. A single record per CDR3 protein comes from TCRdb applying MiXCR to the 5' RACE reads. The sample lists 790,000 or so distinct CDR3 sequences; around 50% were seen once. The sample consisted of blood. These receptors all stem from a man in his forties in good health. Both conserved end residues are part of each CDR3. A D gene is named only where the DNA matches it firmly. The size field is filled for only some rows; it gives once, few, many or a size class.

CDR3 protein: CSGGDDRQETQYF; CDR3 DNA: TGCAGCGGCGGGGATGACAGACAAGAGACCCAGTACTTC; J gene: TRBJ2-5; D gene: -; V gene: TRBV29-1; clone size: few
CDR3 protein: CSAIHREEQETQYF; CDR3 DNA: TGCAGTGCAATTCACCGGGAGGAACAAGAGACCCAGTACTTC; J gene: TRBJ2-5; D gene: TRBD2; V gene: TRBV20-1; clone size: few
CDR3 protein: CSVVTGGLETQYF; CDR3 DNA: TGCAGCGTTGTGACAGGGGGGTTGGAGACCCAGTACTTC; J gene: TRBJ2-5; D gene: TRBD1; V gene: TRBV29-1; clone size: few
CDR3 protein: CASSNTLAGAADTQYF; CDR3 DNA: TGTGCCAGCAGCAACACCCTAGCGGGAGCCGCAGATACGCAGTATTTT; J gene: TRBJ2-3; D gene: TRBD2; V gene: TRBV7-2; clone size: -
CDR3 protein: CSVAGQGATEAFF; CDR3 DNA: TGCAGCGTTGCGGGACAGGGGGCCACTGAAGCTTTCTTT; J gene: TRBJ1-1; D gene: TRBD1; V gene: TRBV29-1; clone size: -
CDR3 protein: CASQRTVSYEQYF; CDR3 DNA: TGTGCCAGCCAGCGGACAGTTAGCTACGAGCAGTACTTC; J gene: TRBJ2-7; D gene: -; V gene: TRBV7-9; clone size: -
CDR3 protein: CASSLLLAGGPVVHEQFF; CDR3 DNA: TGCGCCAGCAGCCTATTACTAGCGGGAGGGCCGGTTGTGCATGAGCAGTTCTTC; J gene: TRBJ2-1; D gene: TRBD2; V gene: TRBV5-1; clone size: -
CDR3 protein: CASSVRGHSTVDEQFF; CDR3 DNA: TGTGCCAGCAGCGTAAGGGGACACTCTACGGTGGATGAGCAGTTCTTC; J gene: TRBJ2-1; D gene: -; V gene: TRBV9; clone size: once
CDR3 protein: CASSLRGTEAYEQYF; CDR3 DNA: TGTGCCAGCAGCTTACGCGGGACAGAAGCCTACGAGCAGTACTTC; J gene: TRBJ2-7; D gene: -; V gene: TRBV7-2; clone size: -
CDR3 protein: CASSTLAGGAYTQYF; CDR3 DNA: TGTGCCAGCAGCACCCTAGCGGGGGGCGCATATACGCAGTATTTT; J gene: TRBJ2-3; D gene: TRBD2; V gene: TRBV7-3; clone size: -
CDR3 protein: CASSYSAGGELKNQPQHF; CDR3 DNA: TGTGCCAGCAGTTACTCGGCAGGGGGCGAGTTGAAAAATCAGCCCCAGCATTTT; J gene: TRBJ1-5; D gene: TRBD1; V gene: TRBV6-2/TRBV6-3; clone size: -
CDR3 protein: CATSAAASGANVLTF; CDR3 DNA: TGTGCCACCTCCGCTGCAGCCTCTGGGGCCAACGTCCTGACTTTC; J gene: TRBJ2-6; D gene: -; V gene: TRBV12-3/TRBV12-4; clone size: few
CDR3 protein: CASSQDPSTGEQYF; CDR3 DNA: TGTGCCAGCAGCCAAGATCCTAGCACGGGGGAGCAGTACTTC; J gene: TRBJ2-7; D gene: -; V gene: TRBV4-2; clone size: -